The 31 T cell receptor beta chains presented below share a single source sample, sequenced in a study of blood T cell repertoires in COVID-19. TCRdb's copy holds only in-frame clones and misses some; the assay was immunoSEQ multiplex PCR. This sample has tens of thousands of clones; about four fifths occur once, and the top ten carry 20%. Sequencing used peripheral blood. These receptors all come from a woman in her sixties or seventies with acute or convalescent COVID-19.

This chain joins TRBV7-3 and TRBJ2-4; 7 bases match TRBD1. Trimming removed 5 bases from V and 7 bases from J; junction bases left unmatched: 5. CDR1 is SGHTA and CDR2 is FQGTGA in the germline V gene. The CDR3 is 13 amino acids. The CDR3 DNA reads TGTGCCAGCAGCACACAGGGGAGTAACATTCAGTACTTC. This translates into CASSTQGSNIQYF.

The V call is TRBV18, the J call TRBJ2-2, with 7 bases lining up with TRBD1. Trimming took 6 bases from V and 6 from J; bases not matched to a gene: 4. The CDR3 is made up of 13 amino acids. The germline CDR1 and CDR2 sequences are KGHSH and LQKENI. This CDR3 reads CASSGQVAGELFF. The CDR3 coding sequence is TGTGCCAGCTCCGGACAGGTTGCCGGGGAGCTGTTTTTT.

The CDR3 spells CATSRDRRGGYTF. CDR3 DNA: TGTGCCACCAGCAGAGATCGACGGGGTGGCTACACCTTC. The chain carries TRBV15 and TRBJ1-2; D gene unclear. Germline CDR1 is LNHNV and CDR2 is YYDKDF (reference sequence). There are 13 residues in the CDR3. With 0 bases removed from V and 7 bases from J, the gap between germline ends came to 9 bases.

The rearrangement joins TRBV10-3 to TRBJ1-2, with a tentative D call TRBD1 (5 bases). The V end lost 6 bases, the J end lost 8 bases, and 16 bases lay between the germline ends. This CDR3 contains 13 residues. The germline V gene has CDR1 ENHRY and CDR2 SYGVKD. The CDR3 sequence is CAIRKTGGEGYTF. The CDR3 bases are TGTGCCATCAGGAAGACGGGGGGTGAGGGCTACACCTTC.

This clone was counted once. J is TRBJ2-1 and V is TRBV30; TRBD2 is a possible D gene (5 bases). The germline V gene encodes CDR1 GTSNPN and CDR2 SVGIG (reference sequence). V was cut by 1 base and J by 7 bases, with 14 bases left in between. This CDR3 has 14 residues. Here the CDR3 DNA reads TGTGCCTGGAGTGGGCGGGCTCCGGGGAATGAGCAGTTCTTC. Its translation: CAWSGRAPGNEQFF.

CDR3 amino acids: CASSLKAGGNTGELFF. DNA of the CDR3: TGTGCCAGCAGCTTAAAAGCAGGGGGGAACACCGGGGAGCTGTTTTTT. The chain employs TRBV7-3 and TRBJ2-2; 7 bases map to TRBD1. Trimming cost V 1 base and J 1 base; bases outside gene matches: 3. The germline V gene has CDR1 SGHTA and CDR2 FQGTGA. The CDR3 has 16 amino acids.

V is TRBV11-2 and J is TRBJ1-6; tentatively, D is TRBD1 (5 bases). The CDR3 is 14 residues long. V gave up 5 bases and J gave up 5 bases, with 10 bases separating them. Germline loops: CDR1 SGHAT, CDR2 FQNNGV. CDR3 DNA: TGTGCCAGCAGCCGACAGATGGATAATTCACCCCTCCACTTT. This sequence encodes CASSRQMDNSPLHF.

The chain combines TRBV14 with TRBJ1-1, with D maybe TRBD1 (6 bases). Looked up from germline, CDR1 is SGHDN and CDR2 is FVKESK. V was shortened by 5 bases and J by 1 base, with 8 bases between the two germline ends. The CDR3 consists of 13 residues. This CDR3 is CASSWTANTEAFF. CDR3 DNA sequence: TGTGCCAGCAGCTGGACAGCGAACACTGAAGCTTTCTTT.

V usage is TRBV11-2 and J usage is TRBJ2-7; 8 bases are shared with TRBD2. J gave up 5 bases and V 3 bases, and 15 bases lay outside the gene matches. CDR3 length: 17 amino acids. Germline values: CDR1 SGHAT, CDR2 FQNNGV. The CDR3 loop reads CASSLTLGVSGRNEQYF. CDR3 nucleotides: TGTGCCAGCAGCTTGACCCTCGGGGTAAGCGGGAGAAACGAGCAGTACTTC.

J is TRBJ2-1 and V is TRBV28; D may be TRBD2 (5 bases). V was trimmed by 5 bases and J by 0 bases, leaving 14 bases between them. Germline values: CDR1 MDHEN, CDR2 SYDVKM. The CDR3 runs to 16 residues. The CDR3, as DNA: TGTGCCAGCAGTCCCCACAGCGGAAGCTCCTACAATGAGCAGTTCTTC. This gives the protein CASSPHSGSSYNEQFF.

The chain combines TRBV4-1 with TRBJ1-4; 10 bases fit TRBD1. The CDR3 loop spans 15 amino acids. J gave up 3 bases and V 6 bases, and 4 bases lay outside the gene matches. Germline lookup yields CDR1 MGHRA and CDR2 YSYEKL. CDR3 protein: CASRDRGRANEKLFF. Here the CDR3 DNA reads TGCGCCAGCAGAGACAGGGGGCGGGCTAATGAAAAACTGTTTTTT.

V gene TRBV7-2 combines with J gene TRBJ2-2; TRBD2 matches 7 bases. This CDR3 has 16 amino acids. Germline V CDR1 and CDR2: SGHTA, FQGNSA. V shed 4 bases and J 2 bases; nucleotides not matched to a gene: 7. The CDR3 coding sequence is TGTGCCAGCAGCTCAACACCGGGACTAAACACCGGGGAGCTGTTTTTT. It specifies CASSSTPGLNTGELFF.

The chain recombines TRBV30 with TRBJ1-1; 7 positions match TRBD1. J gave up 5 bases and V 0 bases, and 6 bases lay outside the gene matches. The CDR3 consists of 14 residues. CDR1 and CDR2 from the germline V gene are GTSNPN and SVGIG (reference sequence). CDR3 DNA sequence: TGTGCCTGGAGTGTACGACAGGGTTGGACTGAAGCTTTCTTT. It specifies CAWSVRQGWTEAFF.

Here the CDR3 reads CASRKFGRGGYTF. The CDR3 DNA follows: TGTGCCAGCAGAAAATTTGGGCGGGGAGGCTACACCTTC. The V call is TRBV28, the J call TRBJ1-2; no definite D call. The CDR3 contains 13 residues. Germline values: CDR1 MDHEN, CDR2 SYDVKM. Trimming took off 6 bases at V and 8 bases at J, with 16 bases between the two ends.

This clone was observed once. The CDR3 reads CASHAGGGETQYF. As DNA, the CDR3 is TGCGCCAGCCATGCGGGAGGGGGGGAGACCCAGTACTTC. V usage is TRBV10-2 and J usage is TRBJ2-5, with 9 nucleotides matching TRBD2. Germline CDR1 and CDR2: WSHSY and SAAADI. The V and J ends lost 8 bases and 5 bases, in that order; junction bases with no gene match: 6. There are 13 residues in the CDR3.

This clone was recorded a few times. CDR3 nucleotide sequence: TGTGCCAGCTCACCACCGCTTAGCGGGAGCTCCTACGAGCAGTACTTC. As protein: CASSPPLSGSSYEQYF. The chain joins TRBV18 to TRBJ2-7, with 9 bases lining up with TRBD2. There are 16 residues in the CDR3. Unmatched junction bases numbered 3, after V lost 0 bases and J lost 0 bases. Germline CDR1 and CDR2: KGHSH and LQKENI. Full variable domain (missing parts from reference TRBV18 and TRBJ2-7): NAGVMQNPRHLVRRRGQEARLRCSPMKGHSHVYWYRQLPEEGLKFMVYLQKENIIDESGMPKERFSAEFPKEGPSILRIQQVVRGDSAAYFCASSPPLSGSSYEQYFGPGTRLTVT.

CDR3 residues: CASSPLASDTQYF. The DNA for the CDR3 is TGTGCCAGCAGCCCCTTGGCTAGCGATACGCAGTATTTT. This chain connects TRBV9 to TRBJ2-3; D possibly corresponds to TRBD2 (5 bases). CDR1 SGDLS and CDR2 YYNGEE come from the germline V gene. The CDR3 consists of 13 residues. V dropped 4 bases and J dropped 6 bases, with 12 bases sitting between them.

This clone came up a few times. This CDR3 reads CASSPLTGRDNYGYTF. The CDR3 DNA is TGTGCCAGCAGCCCCCTCACGGGCAGGGATAACTATGGCTACACCTTC. The chain has TRBV11-2 and TRBJ1-2; TRBD1 might be the D (5 bases). The CDR3 is 16 amino acids. The germline V gene has CDR1 SGHAT and CDR2 FQNNGV. The V end was cut by 5 bases, the J end by 1 base, with 17 bases between.

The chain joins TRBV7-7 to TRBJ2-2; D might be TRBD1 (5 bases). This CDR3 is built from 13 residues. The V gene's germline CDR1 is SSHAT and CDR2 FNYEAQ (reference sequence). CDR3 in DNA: TGTGCTAATCTGGACACGAACACCGGGGAGCTGTTTTTT. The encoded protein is CANLDTNTGELFF.

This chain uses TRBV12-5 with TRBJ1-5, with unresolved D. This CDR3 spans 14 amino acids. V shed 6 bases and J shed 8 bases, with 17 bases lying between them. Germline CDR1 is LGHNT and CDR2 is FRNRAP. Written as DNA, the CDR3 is TGTGCTAGTGGCCTCCGACACCCAACTGAGCCCCAGCATTTT. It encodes CASGLRHPTEPQHF.

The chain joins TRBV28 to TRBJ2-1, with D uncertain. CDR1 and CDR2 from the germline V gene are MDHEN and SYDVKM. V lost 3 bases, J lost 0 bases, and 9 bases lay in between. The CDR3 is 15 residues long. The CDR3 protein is CASSFRPVSYNEQFF. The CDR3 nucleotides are TGTGCCAGCAGTTTCCGCCCGGTCTCCTACAATGAGCAGTTCTTC.

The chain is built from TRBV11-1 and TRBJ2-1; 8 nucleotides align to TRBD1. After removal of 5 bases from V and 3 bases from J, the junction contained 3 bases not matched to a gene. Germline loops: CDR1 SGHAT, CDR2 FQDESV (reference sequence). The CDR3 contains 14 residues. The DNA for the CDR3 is TGTGCCAGCAGCCGGACAGGGAACTACAATGAGCAGTTCTTC. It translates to CASSRTGNYNEQFF.

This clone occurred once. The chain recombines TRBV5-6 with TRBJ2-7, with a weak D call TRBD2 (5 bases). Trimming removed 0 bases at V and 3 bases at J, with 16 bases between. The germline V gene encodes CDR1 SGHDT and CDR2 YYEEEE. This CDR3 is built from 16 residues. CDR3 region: CASSLGIDRGHYEQYF. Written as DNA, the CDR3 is TGTGCCAGCAGCTTGGGAATCGACCGAGGGCACTACGAGCAGTACTTC.

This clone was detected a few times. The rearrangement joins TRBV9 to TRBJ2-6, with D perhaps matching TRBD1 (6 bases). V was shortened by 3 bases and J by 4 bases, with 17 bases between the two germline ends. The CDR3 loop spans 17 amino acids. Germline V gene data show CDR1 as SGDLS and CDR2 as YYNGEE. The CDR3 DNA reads TGTGCCAGCAGCGCGACAGGAAGAAGTACCGGGGCCAACGTCCTGACTTTC. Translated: CASSATGRSTGANVLTF.

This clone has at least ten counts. CDR3 DNA sequence: TGTGCCAGCAGTTACTTGACAGGGAGAGATGGCTACACCTTC. Translating it yields CASSYLTGRDGYTF. This chain uses TRBV6-2 or TRBV6-3 with TRBJ1-2; 7 bases match TRBD1. Germline CDR1 is MNHEY and CDR2 is SVGEGT. V lost 1 base, J lost 6 bases, and 5 bases stayed unmatched. The CDR3 has 14 amino acids.

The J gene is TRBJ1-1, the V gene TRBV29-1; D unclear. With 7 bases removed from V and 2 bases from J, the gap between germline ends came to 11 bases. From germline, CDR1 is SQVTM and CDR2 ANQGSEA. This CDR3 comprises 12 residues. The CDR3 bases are TGCAGCGCAGGTGGCGGTAACACTGAAGCTTTCTTT. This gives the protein CSAGGGNTEAFF.

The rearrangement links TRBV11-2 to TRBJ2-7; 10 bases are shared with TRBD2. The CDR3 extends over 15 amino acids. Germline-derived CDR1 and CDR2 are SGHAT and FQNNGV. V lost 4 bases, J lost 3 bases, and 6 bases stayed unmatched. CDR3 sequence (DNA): TGTGCCAGCAGCTCTCGACTAGCGGGCCACTACGAGCAGTACTTC. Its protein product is CASSSRLAGHYEQYF.

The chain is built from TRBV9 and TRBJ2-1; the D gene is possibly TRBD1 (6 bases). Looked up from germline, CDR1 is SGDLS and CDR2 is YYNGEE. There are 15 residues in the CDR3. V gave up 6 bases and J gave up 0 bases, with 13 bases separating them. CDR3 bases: TGTGCCAGCAACGACAGGACAAACTCCTACAATGAGCAGTTCTTC. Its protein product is CASNDRTNSYNEQFF.

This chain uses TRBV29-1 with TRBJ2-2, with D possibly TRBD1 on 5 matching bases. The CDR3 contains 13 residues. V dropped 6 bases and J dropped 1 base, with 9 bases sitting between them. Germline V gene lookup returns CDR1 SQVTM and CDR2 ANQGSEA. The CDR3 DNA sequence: TGCAGCGTGAAGGGGAAGAACACCGGGGAGCTGTTTTTT. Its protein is CSVKGKNTGELFF.

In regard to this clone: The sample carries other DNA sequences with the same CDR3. The CDR3 sequence: CASSIQGKQPQHF. In DNA form, the CDR3 reads TGTGCCAGTAGTATACAGGGAAAGCAGCCCCAGCATTTT. V and J are TRBV19 and TRBJ1-5; weak D call: TRBD1 (5 bases). This CDR3 comprises 13 residues. V dropped 2 bases and J dropped 7 bases, with 9 bases sitting between them. Germline CDR1 and CDR2: LNHDA and SQIVND (reference sequence).

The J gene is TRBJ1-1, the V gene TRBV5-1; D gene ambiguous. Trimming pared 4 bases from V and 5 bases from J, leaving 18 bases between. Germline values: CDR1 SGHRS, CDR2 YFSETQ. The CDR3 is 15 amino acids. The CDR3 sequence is CASSRRGGVNTEAFF. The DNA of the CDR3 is TGCGCCAGCAGCCGAAGAGGCGGGGTTAATACTGAAGCTTTCTTT.